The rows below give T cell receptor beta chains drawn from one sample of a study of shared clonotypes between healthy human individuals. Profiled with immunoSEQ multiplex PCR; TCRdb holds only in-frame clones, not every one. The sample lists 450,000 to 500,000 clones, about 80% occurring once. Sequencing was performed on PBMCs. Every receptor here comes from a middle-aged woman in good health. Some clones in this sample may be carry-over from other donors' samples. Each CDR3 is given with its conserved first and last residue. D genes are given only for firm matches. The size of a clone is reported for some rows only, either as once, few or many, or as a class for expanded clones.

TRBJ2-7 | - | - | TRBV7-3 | CASSLFWGSSYEQYF | TGTGCCAGCAGCTTATTCTGGGGAAGCTCCTACGAGCAGTACTTC
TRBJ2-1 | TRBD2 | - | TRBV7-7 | CASSPGLAGPNEQFF | TGTGCTAGCAGCCCGGGACTAGCGGGACCCAATGAGCAGTTCTTC
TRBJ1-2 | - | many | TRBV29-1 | CSVEVLGQGYYGYTF | TGCAGCGTTGAAGTATTAGGGCAGGGATACTATGGCTACACCTTC
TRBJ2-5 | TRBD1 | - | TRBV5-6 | CASSSDRGLWETQYF | TGTGCCAGCAGCTCTGACAGGGGGCTGTGGGAGACCCAGTACTTC
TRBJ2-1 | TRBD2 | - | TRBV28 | CASSTPGLADVEQFF | TGTGCCAGCAGTACCCCCGGACTAGCGGACGTCGAGCAGTTCTTC
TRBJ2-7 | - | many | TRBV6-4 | CASSDTPEGEQYF | TGTGCCAGCAGTGACACCCCGGAGGGCGAGCAGTACTTC
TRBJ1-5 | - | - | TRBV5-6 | CASSLTGAPQPQHF | TGTGCCAGCAGCTTGACGGGGGCCCCTCAGCCCCAGCATTTT
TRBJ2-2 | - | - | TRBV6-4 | CASSGSRTGELFF | TGTGCCAGCAGCGGGAGTCGCACCGGGGAGCTGTTTTTT
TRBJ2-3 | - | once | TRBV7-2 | CASSFYRADTQYF | TGTGCCAGCAGCTTTTACAGGGCAGATACGCAGTATTTT
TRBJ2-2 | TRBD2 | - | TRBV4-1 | CASRFRTSEDGELFF | TGCGCCAGCAGGTTTAGGACTAGCGAAGACGGGGAGCTGTTTTTT
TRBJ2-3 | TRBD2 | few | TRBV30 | CAWSVGGGGPADTQYF | TGTGCCTGGAGTGTTGGGGGGGGAGGGCCGGCAGATACGCAGTATTTT
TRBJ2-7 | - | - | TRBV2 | CASSFSLASSYEQYF | TGTGCCAGCAGTTTCTCGTTAGCGAGCTCCTACGAGCAGTACTTC
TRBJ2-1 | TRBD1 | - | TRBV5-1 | CASSRGQGANNEQFF | TGCGCCAGCAGCAGAGGACAGGGGGCAAACAATGAGCAGTTCTTC
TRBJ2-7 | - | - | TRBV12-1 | CASSLTATTSGRDSSYEQYF | TGTGCCAGCAGCCTAACCGCAACGACTAGCGGGAGGGATAGCTCCTACGAGCAGTACTTC
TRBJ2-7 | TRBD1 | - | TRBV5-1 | CASSLGGQGYEQYF | TGCGCCAGCAGCTTGGGGGGACAGGGATACGAGCAGTACTTC
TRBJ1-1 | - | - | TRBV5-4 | CASSGDLNTEAFF | TGTGCCAGCAGCGGCGACTTAAACACTGAAGCTTTCTTT
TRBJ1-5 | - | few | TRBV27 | CASSLSRDQPQHF | TGTGCCAGCAGTTTATCGCGGGATCAGCCCCAGCATTTT
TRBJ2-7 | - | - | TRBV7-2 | CASSQVRVQYF | TGTGCCAGCAGCCAAGTGAGGGTGCAGTACTTC
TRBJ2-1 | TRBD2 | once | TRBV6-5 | CASSYSSGIDNEQFF | TGTGCCAGCAGTTACTCCAGCGGGATCGACAATGAGCAGTTCTTC
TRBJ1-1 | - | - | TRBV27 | CASSLGGPWATEAFF | TGTGCCAGCAGTTTGGGTGGTCCCTGGGCCACTGAAGCTTTCTTT
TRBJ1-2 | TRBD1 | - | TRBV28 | CASRPLGQGGPYYGYTF | TGTGCCAGCAGACCCCTAGGACAGGGCGGTCCTTACTATGGCTACACCTTC
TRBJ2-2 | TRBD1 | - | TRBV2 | CASSRDTGENTGELFF | TGTGCCAGCAGTAGGGATACAGGGGAGAACACCGGGGAGCTGTTTTTT
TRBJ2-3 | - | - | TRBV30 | CAWSVLGHTDTQYF | TGTGCCTGGAGTGTATTGGGCCACACAGATACGCAGTATTTT
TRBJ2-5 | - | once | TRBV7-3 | CASSLEGGGETQYF | TGTGCCAGCAGCTTAGAGGGAGGTGGAGAGACCCAGTACTTC
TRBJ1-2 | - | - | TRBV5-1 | CASSLDSGKVYGYTF | TGCGCCAGCAGCTTGGATTCTGGGAAGGTCTATGGCTACACCTTC
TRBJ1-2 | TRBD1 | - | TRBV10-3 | CAISEHDRDYGYTF | TGTGCCATCAGTGAGCATGACAGGGACTATGGCTACACCTTC
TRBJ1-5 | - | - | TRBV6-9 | CASSSRTVVGQPQHF | TGTGCCAGCAGCTCTCGGACAGTCGTAGGTCAGCCCCAGCATTTT
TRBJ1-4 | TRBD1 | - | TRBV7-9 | CASSSGTAKINEKLFF | TGTGCCAGCAGCTCCGGGACAGCTAAGATTAATGAAAAACTGTTTTTT
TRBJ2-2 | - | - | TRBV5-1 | CASSLFVQGANTGELFF | TGCGCCAGCAGCTTGTTTGTCCAGGGTGCGAACACCGGGGAGCTGTTTTTT
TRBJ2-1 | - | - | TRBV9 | CASARGPNEQFF | TGTGCCAGCGCGAGGGGCCCGAATGAGCAGTTCTTC
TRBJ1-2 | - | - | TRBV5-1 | CASSLDSARGYTF | TGCGCCAGCAGCTTGGACAGCGCGAGGGGCTACACCTTC
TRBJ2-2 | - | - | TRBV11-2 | CASSFQGAGELFF | TGTGCCAGCAGCTTTCAGGGTGCCGGGGAGCTGTTTTTT
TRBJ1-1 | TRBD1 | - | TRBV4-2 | CASSQGQGGLSTEAFF | TGTGCCAGCAGCCAAGGACAGGGAGGACTATCGACTGAAGCTTTCTTT
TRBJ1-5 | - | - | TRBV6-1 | CASSVTGGYQPQHF | TGTGCCAGCAGTGTTACAGGTGGTTATCAGCCCCAGCATTTT
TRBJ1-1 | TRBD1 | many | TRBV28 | CAIVTGGGDEAFF | TGTGCCATCGTGACAGGGGGCGGCGATGAAGCTTTCTTT
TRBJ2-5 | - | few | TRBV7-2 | CASSPRAGETQYF | TGTGCCAGCAGCCCCCGAGCTGGAGAGACCCAGTACTTC
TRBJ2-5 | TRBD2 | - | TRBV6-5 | CASSLAGGEETQYF | TGTGCCAGCAGTCTAGCGGGAGGAGAAGAGACCCAGTACTTC
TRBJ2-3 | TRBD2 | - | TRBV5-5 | CASSSLEEREKTDTQYF | TGTGCCAGCAGCTCCCTGGAGGAGCGGGAGAAAACAGATACGCAGTATTTT
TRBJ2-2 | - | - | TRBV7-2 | CASSPSGPGTGELFF | TGTGCCAGCAGCCCCAGCGGGCCGGGCACCGGGGAGCTGTTTTTT
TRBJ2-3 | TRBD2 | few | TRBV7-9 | CASSLALAGVSDTQYF | TGTGCCAGCAGCTTAGCCCTAGCGGGAGTGTCAGATACGCAGTATTTT
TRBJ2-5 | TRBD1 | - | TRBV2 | CASSRDRGIETQYF | TGTGCCAGCAGTCGGGACAGGGGGATCGAGACCCAGTACTTC
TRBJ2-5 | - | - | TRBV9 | CASSLQPDSTGEGTQYF | TGTGCCAGCAGCTTACAGCCCGATTCCACAGGGGAGGGGACCCAGTACTTC
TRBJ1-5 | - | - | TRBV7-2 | CASSLGNNQPQHF | TGTGCCAGCAGCTTAGGAAACAATCAGCCCCAGCATTTT
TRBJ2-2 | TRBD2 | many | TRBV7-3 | CASSSPGLVGTGELFF | TGTGCCAGCAGCTCCCCGGGACTAGTCGGCACCGGGGAGCTGTTTTTT
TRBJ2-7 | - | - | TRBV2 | CASRWSSYEQYF | TGTGCCAGCAGATGGAGCTCCTACGAGCAGTACTTC
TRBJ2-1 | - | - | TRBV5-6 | CASSFLEQFF | TGTGCCAGCAGCTTCCTTGAGCAGTTCTTC
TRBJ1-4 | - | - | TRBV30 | CAWSPGTENEKLFF | TGTGCCTGGAGCCCCGGGACCGAAAATGAAAAACTGTTTTTT
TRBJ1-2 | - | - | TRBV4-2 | CASSQEWKGDYGYTF | TGTGCCAGCAGCCAAGAATGGAAGGGCGACTATGGCTACACCTTC
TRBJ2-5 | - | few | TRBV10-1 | CASSDMTGTGETQYF | TGCGCCAGCAGTGATATGACAGGAACGGGGGAGACCCAGTACTTC
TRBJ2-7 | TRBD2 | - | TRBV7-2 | CASSRWREGRNEQYF | TGTGCCAGCAGCCGATGGCGGGAGGGCCGCAACGAGCAGTACTTC
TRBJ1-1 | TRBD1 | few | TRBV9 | CASSTGTGFTEAFF | TGTGCCAGCAGCACCGGGACAGGGTTCACTGAAGCTTTCTTT
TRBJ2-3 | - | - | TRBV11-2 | CASSPIYGSTDTQYF | TGTGCCAGCAGCCCAATTTACGGTAGCACAGATACGCAGTATTTT
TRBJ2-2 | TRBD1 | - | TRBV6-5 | CASSPPTGGSGELFF | TGTGCCAGCAGTCCCCCGACAGGGGGCAGCGGGGAGCTGTTTTTT
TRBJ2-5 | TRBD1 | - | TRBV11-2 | CASSRDRDGETQYF | TGTGCCAGCAGCCGCGACAGGGATGGAGAGACCCAGTACTTC
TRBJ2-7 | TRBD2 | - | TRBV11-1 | CASSLEGLAGLHSSYEQYF | TGTGCCAGCAGCTTAGAAGGGCTAGCGGGACTCCATTCTTCCTACGAGCAGTACTTC
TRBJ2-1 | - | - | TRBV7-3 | CASSLASVANEQFF | TGTGCCAGCAGCTTAGCTAGCGTCGCCAATGAGCAGTTCTTC
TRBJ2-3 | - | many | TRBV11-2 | CASSLAGVGTDTQYF | TGTGCCAGCAGCTTAGCGGGAGTAGGCACAGATACGCAGTATTTT